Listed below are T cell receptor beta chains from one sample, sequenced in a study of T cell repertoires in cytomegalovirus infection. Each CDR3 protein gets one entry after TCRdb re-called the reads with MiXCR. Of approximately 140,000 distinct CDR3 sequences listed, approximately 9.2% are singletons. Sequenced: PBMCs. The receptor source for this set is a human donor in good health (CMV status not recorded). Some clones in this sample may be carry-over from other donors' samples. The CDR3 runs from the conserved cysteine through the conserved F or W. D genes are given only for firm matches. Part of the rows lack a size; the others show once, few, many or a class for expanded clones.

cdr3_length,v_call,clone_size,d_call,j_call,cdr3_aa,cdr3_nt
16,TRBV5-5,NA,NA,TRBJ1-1,CASSKKMAPLNTEAFF,TGTGCCAGCAGCAAAAAAATGGCCCCCCTAAACACTGAAGCTTTCTTT
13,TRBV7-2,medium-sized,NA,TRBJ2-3,CASSLDRTDTQYF,TGTGCCAGCAGCTTGGACCGCACAGATACGCAGTATTTT
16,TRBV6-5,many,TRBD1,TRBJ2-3,CASSYLPTGPSDTQYF,TGTGCCAGCAGTTACCTCCCGACAGGGCCCAGTGATACGCAGTATTTT
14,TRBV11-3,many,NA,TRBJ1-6,CASSLGGSQGPLHF,TGTGCCAGCAGCTTAGGGGGCAGCCAGGGGCCCCTCCACTTT
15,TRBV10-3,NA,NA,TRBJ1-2,CAISDPLGDRYGYTF,TGTGCCATCAGCGACCCCTTGGGAGACCGCTATGGCTACACCTTC
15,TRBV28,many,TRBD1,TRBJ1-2,CASSAPGTGDYGYTF,TGTGCCAGCAGTGCCCCCGGGACAGGAGACTATGGCTACACCTTC
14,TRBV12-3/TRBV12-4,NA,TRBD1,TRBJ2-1,CASSGTGVESEQFF,TGTGCCAGCAGTGGGACAGGGGTCGAGAGTGAGCAGTTCTTC
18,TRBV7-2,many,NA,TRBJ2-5,CASSSRPFIRVWGETQYF,TGTGCCAGCAGCTCTAGGCCCTTTATCAGGGTGTGGGGAGAGACCCAGTACTTC
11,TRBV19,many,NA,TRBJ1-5,CASSIGEPQHF,TGTGCCAGTAGTATTGGAGAGCCCCAGCATTTT
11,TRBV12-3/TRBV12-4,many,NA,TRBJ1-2,CAIRYGGGYTF,TGTGCCATCCGTTACGGGGGGGGCTACACCTTC
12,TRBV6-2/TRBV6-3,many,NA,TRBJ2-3,CASWFGTDTQYF,TGTGCCAGCTGGTTTGGAACAGATACGCAGTATTTT
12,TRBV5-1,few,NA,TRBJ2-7,CASSSFSYEQYF,TGCGCCAGCAGCTCGTTTTCCTACGAGCAGTACTTC
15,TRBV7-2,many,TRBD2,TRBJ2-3,CASSLHGGIADTQYF,TGTGCCAGCAGCTTACACGGGGGGATCGCAGATACGCAGTATTTT
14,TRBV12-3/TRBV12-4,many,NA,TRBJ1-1,CASTARGGLIEAFF,TGTGCCAGCACCGCCAGGGGCGGGCTGATTGAAGCTTTCTTT
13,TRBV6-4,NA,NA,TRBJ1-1,CASRYDSYTEAFF,TGTGCCAGCAGATACGACTCCTACACTGAAGCTTTCTTT
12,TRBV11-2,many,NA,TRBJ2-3,CASSTDPGTQYF,TGTGCCAGCAGCACCGACCCCGGGACGCAGTATTTT
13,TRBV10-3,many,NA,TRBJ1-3,CAIRDSSGNTIYF,TGTGCCATCAGGGACAGCTCTGGAAACACCATATATTTT
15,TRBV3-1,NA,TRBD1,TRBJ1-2,CASSHPGQISYGYTF,TGTGCCAGCAGCCACCCGGGACAGATTTCCTATGGCTACACCTTC
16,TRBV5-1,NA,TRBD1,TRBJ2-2,CASSRGQGPPTGELFF,TGCGCCAGCAGCCGGGGACAGGGGCCCCCCACCGGGGAGCTGTTTTTT
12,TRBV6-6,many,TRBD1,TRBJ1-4,CASRSDRLELFF,TGTGCCAGCAGGTCGGACAGGTTGGAACTGTTTTTT
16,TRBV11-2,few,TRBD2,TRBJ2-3,CASSLAGGGNTDTQYF,TGTGCCAGCAGCTTAGCCGGCGGGGGGAACACAGATACGCAGTATTTT
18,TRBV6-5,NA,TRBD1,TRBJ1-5,CASSYSSPGTGGHQPQHF,TGTGCCAGCAGTTACTCCTCGCCGGGGACAGGGGGCCATCAGCCCCAGCATTTT